This TCR beta chain is drawn from a study of shared clonotypes between healthy human individuals. Study details: The people who gave samples were two women and a few men aged 18 to 49. Study-wide findings and caveats: In this cohort, only blood was sampled, and tissue repertoires likely differ.

Replicate PCRs for sorted subsets used around 200 ng DNA; this equaled 25,000 to 35,000 T cell genomes. Assay used: immunoSEQ multiplex PCR; TCRdb lists only in-frame clones, some missing. The sample lists around 2.5 million clones, over 85% occurring once. Looked up from germline, CDR1 is MDHEN and CDR2 is SYDVKM. The CDR3 loop spans 15 amino acids. V lost 3 bases, J lost 3 bases, and 13 bases lay in between. All the donors were Caucasian adults who lived in Nashville, Tennessee. With respect to this clone: The antigen is unknown.

The chain couples TRBV28 to TRBJ2-3; no definite D call. The sequence was collected from a young man in good health. Some clones in this sample may be carry-over from other donors' samples. The sample was naive CD4+ T cells from PBMCs. Subset: CD45RA+ positively selected. The CDR3 spells CASSFSGVGTDTQYF. In DNA, the CDR3 is TGTGCCAGCAGTTTTTCTGGCGTTGGGACAGATACGCAGTATTTT.